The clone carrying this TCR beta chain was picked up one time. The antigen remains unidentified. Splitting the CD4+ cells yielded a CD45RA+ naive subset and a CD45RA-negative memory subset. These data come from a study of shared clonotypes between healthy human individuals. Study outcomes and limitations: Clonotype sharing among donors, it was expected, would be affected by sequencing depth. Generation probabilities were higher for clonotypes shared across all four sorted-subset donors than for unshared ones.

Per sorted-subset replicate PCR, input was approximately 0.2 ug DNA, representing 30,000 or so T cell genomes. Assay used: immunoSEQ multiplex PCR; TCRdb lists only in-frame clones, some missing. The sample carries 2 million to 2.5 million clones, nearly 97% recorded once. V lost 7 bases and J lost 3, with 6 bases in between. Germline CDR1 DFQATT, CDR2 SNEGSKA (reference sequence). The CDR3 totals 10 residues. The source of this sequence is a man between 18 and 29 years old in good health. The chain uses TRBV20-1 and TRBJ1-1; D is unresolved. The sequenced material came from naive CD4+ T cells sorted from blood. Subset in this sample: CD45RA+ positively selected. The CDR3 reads CSGSYTEAFF. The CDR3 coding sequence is TGCAGTGGATCGTACACTGAAGCTTTCTTT.